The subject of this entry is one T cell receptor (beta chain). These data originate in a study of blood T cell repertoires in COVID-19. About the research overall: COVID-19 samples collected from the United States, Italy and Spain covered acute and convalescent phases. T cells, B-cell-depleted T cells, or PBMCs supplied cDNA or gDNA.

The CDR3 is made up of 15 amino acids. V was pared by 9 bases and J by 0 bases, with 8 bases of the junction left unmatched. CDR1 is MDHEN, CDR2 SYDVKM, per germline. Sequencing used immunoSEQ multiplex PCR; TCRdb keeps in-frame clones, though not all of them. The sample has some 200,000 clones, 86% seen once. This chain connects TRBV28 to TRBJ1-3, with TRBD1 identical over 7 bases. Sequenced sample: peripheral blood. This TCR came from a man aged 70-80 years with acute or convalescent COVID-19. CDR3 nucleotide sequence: TGTGCCAGTATCCCAGGGACAGCCTCTGGAAACACCATATATTTT. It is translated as CASIPGTASGNTIYF.